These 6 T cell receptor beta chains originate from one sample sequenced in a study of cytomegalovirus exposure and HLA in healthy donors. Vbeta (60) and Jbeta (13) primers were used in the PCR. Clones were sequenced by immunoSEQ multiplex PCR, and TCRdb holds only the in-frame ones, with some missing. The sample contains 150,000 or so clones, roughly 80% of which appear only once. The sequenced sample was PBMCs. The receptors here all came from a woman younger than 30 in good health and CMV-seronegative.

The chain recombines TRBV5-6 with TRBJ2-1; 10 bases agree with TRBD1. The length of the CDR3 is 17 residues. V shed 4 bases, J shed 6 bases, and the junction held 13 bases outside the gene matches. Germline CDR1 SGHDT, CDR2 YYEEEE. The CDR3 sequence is CASSRILPGQGFNEQFF. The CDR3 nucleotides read TGTGCCAGCAGCCGTATATTACCGGGACAGGGGTTCAATGAGCAGTTCTTC. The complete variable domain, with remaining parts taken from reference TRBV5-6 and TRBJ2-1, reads DAGVTQSPTHLIKTRGQQVTLRCSPKSGHDTVSWYQQALGQGPQFIFQYYEEEERQRGNFPDRFSGHQFPNYSSELNVNALLLGDSALYLCASSRILPGQGFNEQFFGPGTRLTVL.

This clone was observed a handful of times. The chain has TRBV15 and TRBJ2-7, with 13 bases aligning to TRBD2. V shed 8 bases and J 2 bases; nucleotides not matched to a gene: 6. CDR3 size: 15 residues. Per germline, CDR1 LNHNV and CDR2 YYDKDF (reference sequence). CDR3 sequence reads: CATGPGLAGPYEQYF. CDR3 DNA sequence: TGTGCCACCGGACCGGGACTAGCGGGACCCTACGAGCAGTACTTC.

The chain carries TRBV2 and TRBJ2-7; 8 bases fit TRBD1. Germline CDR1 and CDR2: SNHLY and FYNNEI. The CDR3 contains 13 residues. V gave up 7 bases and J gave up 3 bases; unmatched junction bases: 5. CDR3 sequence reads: CASNRGQGYEQYF. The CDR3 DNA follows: TGTGCCAGCAATAGAGGACAGGGCTACGAGCAGTACTTC.

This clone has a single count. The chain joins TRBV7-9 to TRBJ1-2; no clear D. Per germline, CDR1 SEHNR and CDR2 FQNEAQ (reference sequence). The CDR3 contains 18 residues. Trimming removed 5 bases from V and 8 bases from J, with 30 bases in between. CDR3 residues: CASSPFWRASTPVSGYTF. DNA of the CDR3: TGTGCCAGCAGCCCCTTCTGGCGGGCATCTACCCCCGTGAGCGGCTACACCTTC.

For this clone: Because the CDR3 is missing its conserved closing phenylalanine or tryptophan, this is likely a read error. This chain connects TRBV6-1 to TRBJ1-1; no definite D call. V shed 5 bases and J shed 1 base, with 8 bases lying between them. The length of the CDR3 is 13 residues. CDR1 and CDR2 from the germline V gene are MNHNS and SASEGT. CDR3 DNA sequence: TGTGCCAGCAGTCGGACGGGGAACACTGAAGCTTTCCTT. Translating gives CASSRTGNTEAFL.

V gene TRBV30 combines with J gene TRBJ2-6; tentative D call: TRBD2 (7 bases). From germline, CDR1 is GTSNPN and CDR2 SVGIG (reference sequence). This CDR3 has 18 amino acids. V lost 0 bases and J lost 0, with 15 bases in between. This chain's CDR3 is CAWSVHRGGSSGANVLTF. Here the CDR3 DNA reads TGTGCCTGGAGTGTACATAGGGGGGGGAGCTCTGGGGCCAACGTCCTGACTTTC. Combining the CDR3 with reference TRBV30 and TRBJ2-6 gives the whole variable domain SQTIHQWPATLVQPVGSPLSLECTVEGTSNPNLYWYRQAAGRGLQLLFYSVGIGQISSEVPQNLSASRPQDRQFILSSKKLLLSDSGFYLCAWSVHRGGSSGANVLTFGAGSRLTVL.